A selection of T cell receptor beta chains follows, all from one sample in a study of blood T cell repertoires in COVID-19. Generated by immunoSEQ multiplex PCR, the TCRdb table keeps only in-frame clones and is missing some. The data contain approximately 260,000 clones, about 87% of them singletons. The sample consisted of peripheral blood. These receptors were collected from a human donor in a cohort sampled during active COVID-19. CDR3s include the opening cysteine and the closing phenylalanine or tryptophan. The D gene is left open where the match is weak. Clone size is stated in some rows and not others, as once, few, many or a class when expanded.

d_gene: .; j_gene: TRBJ1-1; abundance: .; v_gene: TRBV14; CDR3nt: TGTGCCAGCAGCCAAGATGTGGTGCAGGGTAAAGCTTTCTTT; CDR3aa: CASSQDVVQGKAFF
d_gene: TRBD2; j_gene: TRBJ2-7; abundance: .; v_gene: TRBV7-9; CDR3nt: TGTGCCAGCAGCAGCCCCGTCAGCGGGGATCCTCATTGGGAGCAGTACTTC; CDR3aa: CASSSPVSGDPHWEQYF
d_gene: .; j_gene: TRBJ1-1; abundance: .; v_gene: TRBV4-2; CDR3nt: TGTGCCAGCAGCCCCCCGCGCCAGAACACTGAAGCTTTCTTT; CDR3aa: CASSPPRQNTEAFF
d_gene: .; j_gene: TRBJ1-1; abundance: .; v_gene: TRBV6-5; CDR3nt: TGTGCCAGCAGTATTCAGGGTTTCCTGAACACTGAAGCTTTCTTT; CDR3aa: CASSIQGFLNTEAFF
d_gene: .; j_gene: TRBJ2-1; abundance: .; v_gene: TRBV3-1/TRBV3-2; CDR3nt: TGTGCCAGCAGCCAAGGAGGATTATCCTACAATGAGCAGTTCTTC; CDR3aa: CASSQGGLSYNEQFF
d_gene: .; j_gene: TRBJ1-5; abundance: .; v_gene: TRBV5-5; CDR3nt: TGTGCCAGCAGCACGGACATGCAGCAGAATCAGCCCCAGCATTTT; CDR3aa: CASSTDMQQNQPQHF
d_gene: TRBD2; j_gene: TRBJ2-3; abundance: .; v_gene: TRBV6-1; CDR3nt: TGTGCCAGCAGTGAAGTCCTAGCGGGGGTGGGAGATACGCAGTATTTT; CDR3aa: CASSEVLAGVGDTQYF
d_gene: .; j_gene: TRBJ2-5; abundance: .; v_gene: TRBV4-1; CDR3nt: TGCGCCAGCAGCCAAGATGGGCTCCCTAGCGCGAAAGAGACCCAGTACTTC; CDR3aa: CASSQDGLPSAKETQYF
d_gene: TRBD2; j_gene: TRBJ2-7; abundance: .; v_gene: TRBV4-2; CDR3nt: TGTGCCAGCAGCCAAGGGGAGCGGGGGGGCTGCGAGCAGTACTTC; CDR3aa: CASSQGERGGCEQYF
d_gene: TRBD1; j_gene: TRBJ2-2; abundance: many; v_gene: TRBV5-6; CDR3nt: TGTGCCAGCAGCCTGACAGGGTTTGGGACCGGGGAGCTGTTTTTT; CDR3aa: CASSLTGFGTGELFF
d_gene: TRBD1; j_gene: TRBJ1-4; abundance: .; v_gene: TRBV19; CDR3nt: TGTGCCAGTAGCCTGGGACAGGGGTACGAAAAACTGTTTTTT; CDR3aa: CASSLGQGYEKLFF
d_gene: TRBD1; j_gene: TRBJ2-7; abundance: .; v_gene: TRBV9; CDR3nt: TGTGCCAGCAGCGCCCACAGGGGATCATCGATCTACGAGCAGTACTTC; CDR3aa: CASSAHRGSSIYEQYF
d_gene: .; j_gene: TRBJ1-4; abundance: .; v_gene: TRBV2; CDR3nt: TGTGCCAGCAGGGTACAGGGTGCGAGAAGTGAAAAACTGTTTTTT; CDR3aa: CASRVQGARSEKLFF
d_gene: .; j_gene: TRBJ1-2; abundance: few; v_gene: TRBV9; CDR3nt: TGTGCCAGCAGCGAGGGCGGTGTGGGGCATGGCTACACCTTC; CDR3aa: CASSEGGVGHGYTF
d_gene: .; j_gene: TRBJ1-3; abundance: .; v_gene: TRBV6-5; CDR3nt: TGTGCCAGCAGTTACTTAGGGGGTATTGGAAACACCATATATTTT; CDR3aa: CASSYLGGIGNTIYF